The sequence of this TCR beta chain was determined in a study of T cell responses to AZD1222 COVID-19 vaccine. Study findings and constraints: Donors were largely white British and mainly female; clonal diversity was possibly underestimated. Of the AZD1222 recipients, only 5 or 6 were seropositive at baseline. Repertoire sampling occurred only after the peak T cell response. Dominant CD4 TCR responses targeted spike regions 160-218 and 743-854.

The CDR3 loop spans 15 amino acids. The V end lost 8 bases, the J end lost 6 bases, and 23 bases lay between the germline ends. The V gene's germline CDR1 is SEHNR and CDR2 FQNEAQ (reference sequence). A note on this clone: Its antigen is undetermined.

This table comes from immunoSEQ multiplex PCR, and its TCRdb copy is limited to in-frame clones, with some not included. The table shows under 45,000 clones, with roughly 88% occurring only once. This chain uses TRBV7-9 with TRBJ2-7; D unclear. This clonotype was obtained from an adult who received the AZD1222 COVID-19 vaccine. The material was peripheral blood, obtained 28 days after the second AZD1222 dose. The CDR3 bases are TGTGCCAGCGGATACGGAGATGGGGTCTCTGGCGAGCAGTACTTC. It encodes CASGYGDGVSGEQYF.